The 8 T cell receptor beta chains reported below all come from one sample, sequenced in a study of blood T cell repertoires in COVID-19. Here immunoSEQ multiplex PCR was the method, and the copy in TCRdb shows in-frame clones only, minus some. The sample carries some 65,000 clones, approximately 83% recorded once. The sequenced sample consisted of peripheral blood. Receptor source: a man aged 40-55 years with COVID-19, enrolled during active disease.

This chain connects TRBV10-1 to TRBJ1-6, with 7 bases fitting TRBD1. J lost 3 bases, V lost 7 bases, and 6 bases had no gene match. Germline CDR1 WNHNN, CDR2 SYGVQD (reference sequence). This CDR3 comprises 15 residues. CDR3 region: CASTSQGGYNSPLHF. For the CDR3, the DNA is TGCGCCAGCACCTCCCAGGGGGGCTATAATTCACCCCTCCACTTT.

This clone has a handful of counts. The J gene is TRBJ1-2, the V gene TRBV28; the D gene is possibly TRBD1 (5 bases). V lost 10 bases and J 4 bases, leaving 10 bases between the germline ends. Germline V lookup: CDR1 MDHEN, CDR2 SYDVKM. The CDR3 totals 11 residues. As DNA, the CDR3 is TGTGCCACCAGGGTAGTCTATGGCTACACCTTC. This gives the protein CATRVVYGYTF.

The chain joins TRBV18 to TRBJ2-7, with 8 bases aligning to TRBD1. Germline-derived CDR1 and CDR2 are KGHSH and LQKENI. J lost 6 bases, V lost 3 bases, and 7 bases had no gene match. The CDR3 length is 14 residues. The CDR3 region has the DNA TGTGCCAGCTCACCGGGGGCAGGGGGCGCCGAGCAGTACTTC. Amino acids: CASSPGAGGAEQYF.

This clone came up once. The chain is built from TRBV5-1 and TRBJ1-1, with a weak D call TRBD1 (5 bases). This CDR3 contains 15 residues. Trimming took 2 bases from V and 0 from J, leaving 11 bases between them. CDR1 is SGHRS, CDR2 YFSETQ, per germline. The CDR3 spells CASSFRDFLNTEAFF. Written as DNA, the CDR3 is TGCGCCAGCAGCTTCCGGGACTTCCTGAACACTGAAGCTTTCTTT.

The J gene is TRBJ2-5, the V gene TRBV2; the D gene is possibly TRBD2 (5 bases). The V gene's germline CDR1 is SNHLY and CDR2 FYNNEI. The CDR3 extends over 13 amino acids. The V end was cut by 8 bases, the J end by 2 bases, with 12 bases between. The CDR3 DNA sequence: TGTGCCAGCCGTGCTAGCTTTCAAGAGACCCAGTACTTC. It translates to CASRASFQETQYF.

V gene TRBV3-1 (or the pseudogene TRBV3-2) combines with J gene TRBJ1-6, with D perhaps matching TRBD1 (5 bases). This CDR3 region has 14 residues. V was cut by 3 bases and J by 7 bases, with 10 bases left in between. The germline gives CDR1 LGHDT, CDR2 YNNKEL (reference sequence). The CDR3 is CASSHRARNSPLHF. CDR3 coding DNA: TGTGCCAGCAGCCACAGGGCAAGGAATTCACCCCTCCACTTT.

The V gene is TRBV18, the J gene TRBJ1-1; TRBD1 agrees at 8 bases. The CDR3 covers 18 residues. In germline, CDR1 is KGHSH, CDR2 LQKENI. The V segment lost 6 bases and the J segment 0 bases; nucleotides outside the gene matches: 15. CDR3 bases: TGTGCCAGCTCCGGACAGGGTTGGGGCACATTCATGAACACTGAAGCTTTCTTT. Protein product: CASSGQGWGTFMNTEAFF. Using reference TRBV18 and TRBJ1-1 for the parts outside the CDR3, the full variable domain is NAGVMQNPRHLVRRRGQEARLRCSPMKGHSHVYWYRQLPEEGLKFMVYLQKENIIDESGMPKERFSAEFPKEGPSILRIQQVVRGDSAAYFCASSGQGWGTFMNTEAFFGQGTRLTVV.

The chain couples TRBV4-1 to TRBJ2-7; 7 bases are shared with TRBD2. The CDR3 loop spans 15 amino acids. CDR1 and CDR2 (germline): MGHRA, YSYEKL. With V trimmed by 5 bases and J by 5 bases, 12 bases remained unmatched. This CDR3 reads CASSSAPRGRDEQYF. For the CDR3, the DNA is TGCGCCAGCAGCTCCGCCCCACGGGGGAGGGACGAGCAGTACTTC.